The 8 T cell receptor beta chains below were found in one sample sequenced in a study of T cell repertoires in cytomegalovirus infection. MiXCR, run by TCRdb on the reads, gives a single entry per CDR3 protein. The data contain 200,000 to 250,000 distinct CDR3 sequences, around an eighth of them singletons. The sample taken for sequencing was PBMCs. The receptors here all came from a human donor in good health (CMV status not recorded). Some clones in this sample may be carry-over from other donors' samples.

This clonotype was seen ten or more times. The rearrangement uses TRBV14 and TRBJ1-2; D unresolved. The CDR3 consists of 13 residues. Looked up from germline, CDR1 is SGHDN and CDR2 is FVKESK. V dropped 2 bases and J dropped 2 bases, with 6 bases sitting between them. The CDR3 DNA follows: TGTGCCAGCAGCCAATCCCTAAACTATGGCTACACCTTC. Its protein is CASSQSLNYGYTF.

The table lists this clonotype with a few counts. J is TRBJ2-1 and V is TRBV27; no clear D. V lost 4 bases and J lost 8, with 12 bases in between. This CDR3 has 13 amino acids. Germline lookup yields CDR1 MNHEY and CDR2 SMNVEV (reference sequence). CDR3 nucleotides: TGTGCCAGCAGTTCCTTTAGAGCCTATGAGCAGTTCTTC. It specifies CASSSFRAYEQFF.

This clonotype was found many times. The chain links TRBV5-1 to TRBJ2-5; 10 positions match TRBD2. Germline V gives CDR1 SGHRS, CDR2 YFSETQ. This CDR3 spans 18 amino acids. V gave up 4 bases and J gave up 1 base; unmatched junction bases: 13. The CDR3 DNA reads TGCGCCAGCAGCAGAAGACTAGCGGGTTCTTCCCTCCAAGAGACCCAGTACTTC. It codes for CASSRRLAGSSLQETQYF.

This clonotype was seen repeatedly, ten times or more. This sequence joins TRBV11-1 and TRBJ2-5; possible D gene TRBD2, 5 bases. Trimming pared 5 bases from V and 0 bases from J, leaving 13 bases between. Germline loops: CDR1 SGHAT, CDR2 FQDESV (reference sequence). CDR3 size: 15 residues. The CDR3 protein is CASSTSTGNQETQYF. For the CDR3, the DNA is TGTGCCAGCAGCACCTCCACGGGGAACCAAGAGACCCAGTACTTC.

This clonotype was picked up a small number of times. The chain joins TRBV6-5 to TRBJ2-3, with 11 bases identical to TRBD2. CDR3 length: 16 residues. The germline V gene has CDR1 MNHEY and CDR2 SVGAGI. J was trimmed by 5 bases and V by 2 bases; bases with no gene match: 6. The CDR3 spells CASSYLAGGAQDTQYF. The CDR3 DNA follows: TGTGCCAGCAGTTACCTAGCGGGGGGCGCACAAGATACGCAGTATTTT.

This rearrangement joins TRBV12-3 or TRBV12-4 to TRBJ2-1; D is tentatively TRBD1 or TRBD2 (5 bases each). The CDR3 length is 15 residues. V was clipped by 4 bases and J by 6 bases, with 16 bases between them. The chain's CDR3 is CASSYLGTPPNEQFF. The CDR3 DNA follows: TGTGCCAGCAGTTACCTCGGGACCCCTCCCAATGAGCAGTTCTTC.

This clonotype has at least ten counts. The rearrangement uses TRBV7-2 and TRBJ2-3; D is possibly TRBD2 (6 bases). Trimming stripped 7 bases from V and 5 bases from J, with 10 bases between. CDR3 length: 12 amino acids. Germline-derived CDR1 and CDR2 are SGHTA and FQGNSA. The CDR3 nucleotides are TGTGCCAGCACCACGGGGGTAGATACGCAGTATTTT. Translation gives CASTTGVDTQYF.

The CDR3 region has the DNA TGCGCCAGCAGCCGGAGGGACGGCACTGAAGCTTTCTTT. It is translated as CASSRRDGTEAFF. The chain links TRBV5-1 to TRBJ1-1, with D maybe TRBD1 (5 bases). The CDR3 sequence is 13 residues long. With 4 bases removed from V and 4 bases from J, the gap between germline ends came to 11 bases. Germline-derived CDR1 and CDR2 are SGHRS and YFSETQ.